These 4 T cell receptor beta chains came from one sample sequenced in a study of blood T cells in healthy people across ages. Through a sample-barcoded 5' primer and a J-beta primer mix, a second PCR was run for roughly 6 to 12 cycles. A single record per CDR3 protein comes from TCRdb applying MiXCR to the 5' RACE reads. Seen here are just under 900,000 distinct CDR3 sequences, less than 35% observed once, and the top ten hold 15% to 20%. The sample comprised blood. Receptor source: a woman older than 75 in good health.

This clonotype was observed a handful of times. The rearrangement uses TRBV20-1 and TRBJ1-6; D perhaps matches TRBD1 (6 bases). The CDR3 totals 15 residues. The germline gives CDR1 DFQATT, CDR2 SNEGSKA (reference sequence). V lost 6 bases and J lost 9, with 21 bases in between. This CDR3 reads CSAPGDRSLGSPLHF. CDR3 nucleotide sequence: TGCAGTGCACCCGGCGACAGGTCCCTCGGTTCACCCCTCCACTTT.

This clonotype has a count of ten or more. The chain is built from TRBV7-6 and TRBJ2-3; D remains ambiguous. The V end was cut by 5 bases, the J end by 6 bases, with 12 bases between. The CDR3 is 13 residues long. Germline CDR1 is SGHVS and CDR2 is FNYEAQ. The CDR3 region has the DNA TGTGCCAGCAGCCTACGCCCTCGGGATACGCAGTATTTT. It yields the protein CASSLRPRDTQYF.

This clonotype was observed many times. This chain uses TRBV12-3 or TRBV12-4 with TRBJ2-5; TRBD1 matches at 7 bases. This CDR3 is built from 14 residues. V was pared by 2 bases and J by 3 bases, with 3 bases of the junction left unmatched. In DNA, the CDR3 is TGTGCCAGCAGTTTAAAGGGGGCGAAAGAGACCCAGTACTTC. It is translated as CASSLKGAKETQYF.

This clonotype showed up just once. With a much larger clone just one base away, this may be a read error. J is TRBJ2-6 and V is TRBV28; D is uncertain. V was trimmed by 8 bases and J by 4 bases, leaving 9 bases between them. The CDR3 loop spans 13 amino acids. Per the germline V gene, CDR1 is MDHEN and CDR2 is SYDVKM. The CDR3 DNA is TGTGCCAGCGGTAGGCCGGGGGCCAACGTCCTGACTTTC. Its protein product is CASGRPGANVLTF.